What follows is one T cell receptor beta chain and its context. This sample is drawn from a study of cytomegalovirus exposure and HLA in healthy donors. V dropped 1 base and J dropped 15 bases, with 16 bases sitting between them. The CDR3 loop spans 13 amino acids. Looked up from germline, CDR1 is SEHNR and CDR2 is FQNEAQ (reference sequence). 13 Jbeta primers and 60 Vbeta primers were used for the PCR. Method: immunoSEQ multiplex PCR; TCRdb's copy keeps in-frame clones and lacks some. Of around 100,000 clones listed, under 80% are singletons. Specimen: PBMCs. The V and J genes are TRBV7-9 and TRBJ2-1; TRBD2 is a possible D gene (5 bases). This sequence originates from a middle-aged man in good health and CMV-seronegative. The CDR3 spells CASSLGHGLGGFF. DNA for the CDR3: TGTGCCAGCAGCTTAGGACACGGCCTCGGAGGGTTCTTC. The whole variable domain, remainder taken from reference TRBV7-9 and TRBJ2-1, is DTGVSQNPRHKITKRGQNVTFRCDPISEHNRLYWYRQTLGQGPEFLTYFQNEAQLEKSRLLSDRFSAERPKGSFSTLEIQRTEQGDSAMYLCASSLGHGLGGFFGPGTRLTVL.